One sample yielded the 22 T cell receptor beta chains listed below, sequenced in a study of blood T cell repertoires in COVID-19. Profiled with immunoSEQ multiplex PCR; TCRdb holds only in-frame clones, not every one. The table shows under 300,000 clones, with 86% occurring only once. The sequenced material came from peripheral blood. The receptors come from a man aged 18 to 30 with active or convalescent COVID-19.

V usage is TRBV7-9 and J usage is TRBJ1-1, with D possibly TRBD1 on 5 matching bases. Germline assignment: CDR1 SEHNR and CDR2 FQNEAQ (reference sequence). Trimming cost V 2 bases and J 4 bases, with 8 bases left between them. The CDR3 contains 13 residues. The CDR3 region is CASSLTQGTEAFF. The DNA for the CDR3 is TGTGCCAGCAGCTTAACCCAGGGCACTGAAGCTTTCTTT.

In DNA, the CDR3 is TGCGCCAGCAGTCCCGCCGACGGGGGGAAACTCTACGAGCAGTACTTC. Protein: CASSPADGGKLYEQYF. The chain carries TRBV23-1 and TRBJ2-7; 7 nucleotides agree with TRBD2. TRBV23-1 is annotated as an ORF whose role is uncertain. This CDR3 is 16 amino acids long. The J segment lost 3 bases and the V segment lost 4 bases, leaving 12 bases of the junction unmatched.

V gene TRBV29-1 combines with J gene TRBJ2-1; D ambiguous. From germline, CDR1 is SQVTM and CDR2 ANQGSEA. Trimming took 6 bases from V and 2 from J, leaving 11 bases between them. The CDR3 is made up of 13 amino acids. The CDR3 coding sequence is TGCAGCGTGCGGCTACCACCCTACAATGAGCAGTTCTTC. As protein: CSVRLPPYNEQFF.

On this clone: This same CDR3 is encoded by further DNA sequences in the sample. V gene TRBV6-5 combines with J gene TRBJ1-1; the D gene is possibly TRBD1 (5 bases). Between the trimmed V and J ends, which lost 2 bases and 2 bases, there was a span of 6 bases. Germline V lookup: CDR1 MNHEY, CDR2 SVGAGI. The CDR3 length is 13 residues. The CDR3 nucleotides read TGTGCCAGCAGTTACAGGGGAAACACTGAAGCTTTCTTT. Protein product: CASSYRGNTEAFF.

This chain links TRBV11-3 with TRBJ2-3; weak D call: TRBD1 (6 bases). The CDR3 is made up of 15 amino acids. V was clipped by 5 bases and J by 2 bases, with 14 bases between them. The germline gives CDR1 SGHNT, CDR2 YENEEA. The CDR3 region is CASSLLWDTTDTQYF. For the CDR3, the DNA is TGTGCCAGCAGCCTCCTATGGGACACCACAGATACGCAGTATTTT. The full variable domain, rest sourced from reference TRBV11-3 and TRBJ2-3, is EAGVVQSPRYKIIEKKQPVAFWCNPISGHNTLYWYLQNLGQGPELLIRYENEEAVDDSQLPKDRFSAERLKGVDSTLKIQPAELGDSAVYLCASSLLWDTTDTQYFGPGTRLTVL.

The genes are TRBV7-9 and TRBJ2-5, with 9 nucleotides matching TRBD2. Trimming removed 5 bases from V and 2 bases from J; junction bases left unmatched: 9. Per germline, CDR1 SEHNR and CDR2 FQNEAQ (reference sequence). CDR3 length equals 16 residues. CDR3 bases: TGTGCCAGCAGCGAAGGAGCGGGGGGAGATCAAGAGACCCAGTACTTC. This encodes CASSEGAGGDQETQYF.

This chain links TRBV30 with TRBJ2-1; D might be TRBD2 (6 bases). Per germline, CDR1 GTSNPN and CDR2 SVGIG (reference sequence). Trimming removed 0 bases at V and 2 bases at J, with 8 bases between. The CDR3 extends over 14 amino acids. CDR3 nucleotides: TGTGCCTGGAGTGTGGCGGGGACCTACAATGAGCAGTTCTTC. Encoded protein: CAWSVAGTYNEQFF. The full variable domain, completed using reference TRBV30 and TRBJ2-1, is SQTIHQWPATLVQPVGSPLSLECTVEGTSNPNLYWYRQAAGRGLQLLFYSVGIGQISSEVPQNLSASRPQDRQFILSSKKLLLSDSGFYLCAWSVAGTYNEQFFGPGTRLTVL.

The CDR3 loop reads CAISGKRQGKSDTQYF. CDR3 in DNA: TGTGCCATCAGTGGGAAGAGACAGGGGAAATCAGATACGCAGTATTTT. This sequence joins TRBV10-3 and TRBJ2-3; 8 positions match TRBD1. CDR1 ENHRY and CDR2 SYGVKD come from the germline V gene. With V trimmed by 4 bases and J by 4 bases, 10 bases remained unmatched. This CDR3 comprises 16 residues.

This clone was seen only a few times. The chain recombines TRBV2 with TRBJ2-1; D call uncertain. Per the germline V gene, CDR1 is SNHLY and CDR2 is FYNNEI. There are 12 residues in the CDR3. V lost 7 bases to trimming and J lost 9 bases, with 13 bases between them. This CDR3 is CASTLGAAEQFF. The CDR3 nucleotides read TGTGCCAGCACCCTAGGAGCAGCTGAGCAGTTCTTC.

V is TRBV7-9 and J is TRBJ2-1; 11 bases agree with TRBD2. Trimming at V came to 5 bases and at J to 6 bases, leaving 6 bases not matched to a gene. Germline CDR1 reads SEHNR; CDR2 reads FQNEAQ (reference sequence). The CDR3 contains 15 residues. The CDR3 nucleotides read TGTGCCAGCAGCAGGGGGACTAGCGGAATCAATGAGCAGTTCTTC. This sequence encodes CASSRGTSGINEQFF.

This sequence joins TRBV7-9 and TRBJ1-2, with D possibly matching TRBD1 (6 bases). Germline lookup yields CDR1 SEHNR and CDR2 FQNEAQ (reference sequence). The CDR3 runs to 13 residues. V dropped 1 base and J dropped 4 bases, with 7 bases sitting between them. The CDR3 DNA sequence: TGTGCCAGCAGCTTAGGGGACATCTATGGCTACACCTTC. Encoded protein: CASSLGDIYGYTF. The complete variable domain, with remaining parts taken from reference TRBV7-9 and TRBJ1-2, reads DTGVSQNPRHKITKRGQNVTFRCDPISEHNRLYWYRQTLGQGPEFLTYFQNEAQLEKSRLLSDRFSAERPKGSFSTLEIQRTEQGDSAMYLCASSLGDIYGYTFGSGTRLTVV.

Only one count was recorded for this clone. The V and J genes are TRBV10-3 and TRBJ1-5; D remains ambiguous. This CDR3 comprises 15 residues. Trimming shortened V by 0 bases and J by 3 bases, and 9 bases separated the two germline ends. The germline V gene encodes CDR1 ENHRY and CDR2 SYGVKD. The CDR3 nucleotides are TGTGCCATCAGTGAGTCGAGTGGTTTCAATCAGCCCCAGCATTTT. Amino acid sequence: CAISESSGFNQPQHF.

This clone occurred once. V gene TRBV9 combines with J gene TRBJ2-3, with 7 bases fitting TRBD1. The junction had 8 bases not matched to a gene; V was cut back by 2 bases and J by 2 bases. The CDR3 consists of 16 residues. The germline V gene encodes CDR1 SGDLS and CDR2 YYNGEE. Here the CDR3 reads CASSVSGTAITDTQYF. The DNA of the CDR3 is TGTGCCAGCAGCGTCTCCGGGACAGCTATCACAGATACGCAGTATTTT.

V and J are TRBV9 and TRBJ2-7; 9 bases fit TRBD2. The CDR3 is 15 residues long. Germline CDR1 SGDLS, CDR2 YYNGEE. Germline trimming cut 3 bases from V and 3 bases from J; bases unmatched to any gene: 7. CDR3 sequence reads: CASSAQLTSGYEQYF. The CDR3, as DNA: TGTGCCAGCAGCGCTCAGCTGACTAGCGGCTACGAGCAGTACTTC.

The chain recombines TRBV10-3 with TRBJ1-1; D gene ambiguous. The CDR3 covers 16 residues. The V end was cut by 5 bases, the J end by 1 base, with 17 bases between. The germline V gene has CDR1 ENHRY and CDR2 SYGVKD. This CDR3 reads CAISSVVLAGNTEAFF. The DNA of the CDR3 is TGTGCCATCAGTTCGGTGGTGTTGGCGGGGAACACTGAAGCTTTCTTT.

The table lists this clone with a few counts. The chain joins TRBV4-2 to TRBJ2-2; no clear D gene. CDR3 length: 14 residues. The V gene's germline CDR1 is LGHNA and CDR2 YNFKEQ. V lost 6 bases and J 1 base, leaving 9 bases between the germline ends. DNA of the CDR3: TGTGCCAGCAGGGAACAGAGGAACACCGGGGAGCTGTTTTTT. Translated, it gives CASREQRNTGELFF.

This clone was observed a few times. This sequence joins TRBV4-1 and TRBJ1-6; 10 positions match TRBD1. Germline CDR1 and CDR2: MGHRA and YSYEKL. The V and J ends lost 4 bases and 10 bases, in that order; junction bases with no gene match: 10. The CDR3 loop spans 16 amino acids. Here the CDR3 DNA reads TGCGCCAGCAGCCGGGTGGGCGGACAGGGGGGATCACCCCTCCACTTT. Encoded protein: CASSRVGGQGGSPLHF.

The CDR3 coding sequence is TGCGCCAGCAGCCAGGACAGGGGTGGGTTGGAGCAGTACTTC. Its protein product is CASSQDRGGLEQYF. V usage is TRBV5-1 and J usage is TRBJ2-7; 9 bases agree with TRBD1. The ends lost 4 bases at V and 7 bases at J; junction bases unmatched: 9. Germline assignment: CDR1 SGHRS and CDR2 YFSETQ. This CDR3 comprises 14 residues.

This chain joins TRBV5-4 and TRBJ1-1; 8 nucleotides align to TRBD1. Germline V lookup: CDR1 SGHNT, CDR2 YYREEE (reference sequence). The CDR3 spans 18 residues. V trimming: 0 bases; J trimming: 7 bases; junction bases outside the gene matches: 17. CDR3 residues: CASSLDLGQGDKAGEAFF. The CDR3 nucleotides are TGTGCCAGCAGCTTGGATTTAGGACAGGGTGATAAGGCTGGTGAAGCTTTCTTT.

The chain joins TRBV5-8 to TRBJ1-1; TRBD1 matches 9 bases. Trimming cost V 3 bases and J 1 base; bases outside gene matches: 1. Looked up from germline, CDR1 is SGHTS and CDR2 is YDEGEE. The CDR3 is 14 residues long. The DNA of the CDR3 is TGTGCCAGCAGCTCGGGACAGGGGAACACTGAAGCTTTCTTT. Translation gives CASSSGQGNTEAFF.

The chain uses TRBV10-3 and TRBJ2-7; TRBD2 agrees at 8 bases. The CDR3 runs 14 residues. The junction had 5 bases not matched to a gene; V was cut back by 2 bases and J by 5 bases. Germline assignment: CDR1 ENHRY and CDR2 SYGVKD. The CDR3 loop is CAISEREGLDEQYF. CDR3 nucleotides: TGTGCCATCAGTGAGCGGGAGGGCCTCGACGAGCAGTACTTC.

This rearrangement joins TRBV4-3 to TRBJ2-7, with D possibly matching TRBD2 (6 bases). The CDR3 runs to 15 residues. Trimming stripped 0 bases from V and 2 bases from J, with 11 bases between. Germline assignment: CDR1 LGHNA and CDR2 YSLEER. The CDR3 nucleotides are TGCGCCAGCAGCCAAGACGTGCGCGGGACCTACGAGCAGTACTTC. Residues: CASSQDVRGTYEQYF.